The rows below give T cell receptor beta chains drawn from one sample of a study of blood T cell repertoires in COVID-19. Assay used: immunoSEQ multiplex PCR; TCRdb lists only in-frame clones, some missing. The sample carries 250,000 to 350,000 clones, approximately 85% recorded once. What was sequenced was peripheral blood. The source is a human donor with COVID-19, enrolled during active disease. The donor label of this sample is uncertain. Both conserved end residues are part of each CDR3. The D gene is left open where the match is weak. Expanded clones are given a class, and other clones once, few, many or no size at all.

cdr3_nt cdr3_aa j_call clone_size cdr3_length d_call v_call
TGTGCCAGCAGCTTCGGACTAGCGGGGTCCTACGAGCAGTACTTC CASSFGLAGSYEQYF TRBJ2-7 few 15 TRBD2 TRBV5-8
TGTGCCAGCAGCTCATCCCTAGCGGGAGCGCAGTTCTTC CASSSSLAGAQFF TRBJ2-1 . 13 TRBD2 TRBV7-3
TGTGCCAGCAGGGGCGGACGGGACACTTTGAACACTGAAGCTTTCTTT CASRGGRDTLNTEAFF TRBJ1-1 once 16 . TRBV6-6
TGTGCCAGCAGCCAGGACAGGGGGGTCTACAATGAGCAGTTCTTC CASSQDRGVYNEQFF TRBJ2-1 . 15 TRBD1 TRBV5-6
TGCGCCAGCAGGGCGGGACCCTCAGCTAACTATGGCTACACCTTC CASRAGPSANYGYTF TRBJ1-2 . 15 . TRBV10-1
TGTGCCAGCAGTCGTTATATGGCAGGGGGAGGAGGGTTGGAGACCCAGTACTTC CASSRYMAGGGGLETQYF TRBJ2-5 . 18 . TRBV2
TGTGCCAGCAGCGTGCCCCGACTAGCGGGAGTAGGGTATGAGCAGTTCTTC CASSVPRLAGVGYEQFF TRBJ2-1 . 17 TRBD2 TRBV27
TGTGCCAGCAGCTTAGTTGATGGGGGGAGGATGGAAAAACTGTTTTTT CASSLVDGGRMEKLFF TRBJ1-4 . 16 . TRBV7-2
TGTGCCAGCAGTCTCCTACGACAGACGACGGGCAATCAGCCCCAGCATTTT CASSLLRQTTGNQPQHF TRBJ1-5 . 17 . TRBV6-6
TGTGCCAGCAGCTTAACGGGCTTCACGAACACTGAAGCTTTCTTT CASSLTGFTNTEAFF TRBJ1-1 . 15 . TRBV7-3
TGTGCCAGCAGTTTGGCAGACACTCTTAATTCACCCCTCCACTTT CASSLADTLNSPLHF TRBJ1-6 . 15 . TRBV6-5
TGTGCCATCAGGTGGACAGGGAACTATGGCTACACCTTC CAIRWTGNYGYTF TRBJ1-2 few 13 TRBD1 TRBV10-3
TGTGCCAGCAGTACCCAGACTAGCGGGAAGACCGGGGAGCTGTTTTTT CASSTQTSGKTGELFF TRBJ2-2 . 16 TRBD2 TRBV6-2/TRBV6-3
TGCGCCAGCAGCCGATCTGGACAGGGGGAGAGCTATGGCTACACCTTC CASSRSGQGESYGYTF TRBJ1-2 . 16 TRBD1 TRBV4-1
TGTGCCAGCAGCGGCCGCGTTAGCGGGGGGTACAATGAGCAGTTCTTC CASSGRVSGGYNEQFF TRBJ2-1 . 16 TRBD2 TRBV5-4
TGCGCCAGCAGCTTGCTCGACACAGAAGGGACCCAGTACTTC CASSLLDTEGTQYF TRBJ2-5 once 14 . TRBV5-1
TGTGCCAGCAGCTCCTCTACAGGGATCCAGCCCCAGCATTTT CASSSSTGIQPQHF TRBJ1-5 . 14 . TRBV7-2
TGTGCCAGCAGCTTAGCAGCGGGGGTCTACAATGAGCAGTTCTTC CASSLAAGVYNEQFF TRBJ2-1 . 15 TRBD2 TRBV7-2
TGTGCCAGCAGCCCGGTGCGGGGCTATGGCTACACCTTC CASSPVRGYGYTF TRBJ1-2 . 13 . TRBV7-8
TGTGCCAGCAGTGAAGGGGGACTAGCGGGCCTCGCAGATACGCAGTATTTT CASSEGGLAGLADTQYF TRBJ2-3 . 17 TRBD2 TRBV2